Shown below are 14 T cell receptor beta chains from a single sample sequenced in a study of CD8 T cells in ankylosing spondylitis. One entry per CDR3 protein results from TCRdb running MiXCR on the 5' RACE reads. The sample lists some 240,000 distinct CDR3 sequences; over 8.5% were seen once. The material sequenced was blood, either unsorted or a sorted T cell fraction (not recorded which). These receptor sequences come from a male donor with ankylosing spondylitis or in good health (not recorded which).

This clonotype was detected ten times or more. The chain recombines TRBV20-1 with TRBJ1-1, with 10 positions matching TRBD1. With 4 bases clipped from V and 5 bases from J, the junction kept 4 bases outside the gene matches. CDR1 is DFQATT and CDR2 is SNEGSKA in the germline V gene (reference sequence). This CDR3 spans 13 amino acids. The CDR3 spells CSAKTGGTTEAFF. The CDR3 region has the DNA TGCAGTGCTAAGACAGGGGGCACGACTGAAGCTTTCTTT.

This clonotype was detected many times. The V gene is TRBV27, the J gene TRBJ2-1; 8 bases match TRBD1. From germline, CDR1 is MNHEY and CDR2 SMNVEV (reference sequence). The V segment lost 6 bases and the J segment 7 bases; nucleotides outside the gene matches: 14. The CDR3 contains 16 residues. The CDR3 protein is CASRAGQGVGKNEQFF. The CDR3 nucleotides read TGTGCCAGCAGGGCTGGACAGGGAGTGGGAAAGAATGAGCAGTTCTTC.

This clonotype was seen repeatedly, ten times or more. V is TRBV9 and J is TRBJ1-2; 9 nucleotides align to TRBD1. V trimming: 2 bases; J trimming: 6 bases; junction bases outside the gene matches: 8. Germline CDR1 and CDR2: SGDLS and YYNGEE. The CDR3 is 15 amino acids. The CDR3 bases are TGTGCCAGCAGCGTTCCCACAGGGGGCGCGGATGGCTACACCTTC. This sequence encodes CASSVPTGGADGYTF.

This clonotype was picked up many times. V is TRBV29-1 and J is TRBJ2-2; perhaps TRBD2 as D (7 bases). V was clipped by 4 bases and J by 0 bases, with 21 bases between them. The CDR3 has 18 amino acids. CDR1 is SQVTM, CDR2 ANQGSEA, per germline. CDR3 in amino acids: CSVGGSRGGASNTGELFF. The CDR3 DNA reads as TGCAGCGTTGGAGGTTCGAGGGGGGGGGCTTCGAACACCGGGGAGCTGTTTTTT.

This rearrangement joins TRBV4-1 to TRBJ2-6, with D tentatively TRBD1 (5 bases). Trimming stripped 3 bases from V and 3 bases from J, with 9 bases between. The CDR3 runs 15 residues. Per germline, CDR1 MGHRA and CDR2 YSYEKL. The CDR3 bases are TGCGCCAGCAGCCAGCTCCAGGGTGGGGCCAACGTCCTGACTTTC. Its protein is CASSQLQGGANVLTF.

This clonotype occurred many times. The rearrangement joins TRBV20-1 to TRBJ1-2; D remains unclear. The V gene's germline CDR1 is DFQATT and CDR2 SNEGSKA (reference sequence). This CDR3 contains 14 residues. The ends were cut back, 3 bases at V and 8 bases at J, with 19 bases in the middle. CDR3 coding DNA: TGCAGTGCTAGGAGCCGATTGATGCAGAGGGGCTACACCTTC. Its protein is CSARSRLMQRGYTF.

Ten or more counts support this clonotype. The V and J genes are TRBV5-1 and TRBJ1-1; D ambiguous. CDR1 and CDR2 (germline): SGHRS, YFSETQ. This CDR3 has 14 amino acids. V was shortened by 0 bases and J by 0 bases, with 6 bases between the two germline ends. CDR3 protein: CASSLGEVNTEAFF. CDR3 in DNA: TGCGCCAGCAGCTTGGGGGAGGTGAACACTGAAGCTTTCTTT.

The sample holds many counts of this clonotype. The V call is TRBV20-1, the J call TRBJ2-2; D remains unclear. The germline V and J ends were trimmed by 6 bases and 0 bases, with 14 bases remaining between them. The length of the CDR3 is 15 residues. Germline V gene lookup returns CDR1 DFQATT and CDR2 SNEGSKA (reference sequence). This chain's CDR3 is CSARGRQPNTGELFF. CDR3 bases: TGCAGTGCGCGTGGCAGACAACCGAACACCGGGGAGCTGTTTTTT.

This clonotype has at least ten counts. DNA of the CDR3: TGTGCCAGCAGCTTGCGGGACAGCCAAGAGACCCAGTACTTC. Amino acids: CASSLRDSQETQYF. V is TRBV5-6 and J is TRBJ2-5, with 7 bases aligning to TRBD1. Germline trimming cut 1 base from V and 1 base from J; bases unmatched to any gene: 1. The CDR3 consists of 14 residues. The germline V gene has CDR1 SGHDT and CDR2 YYEEEE.

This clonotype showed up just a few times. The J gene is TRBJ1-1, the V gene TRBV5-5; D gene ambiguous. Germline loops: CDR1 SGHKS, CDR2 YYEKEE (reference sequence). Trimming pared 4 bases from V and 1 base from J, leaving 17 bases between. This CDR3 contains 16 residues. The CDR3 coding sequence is TGTGCCAGCAGCCCGACCCGTAAGGGTACGAACACTGAAGCTTTCTTT. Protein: CASSPTRKGTNTEAFF.

The DNA for the CDR3 is TGTGCCAGCAGGAAAGGGACAGGGGGGGATGGCTACACCTTC. This encodes CASRKGTGGDGYTF. The V call is TRBV25-1, the J call TRBJ1-2; 11 nucleotides match TRBD1. Germline values: CDR1 MGHDK, CDR2 SYGVNS. The CDR3 covers 14 residues. J gave up 6 bases and V 6 bases, and 6 bases lay outside the gene matches.

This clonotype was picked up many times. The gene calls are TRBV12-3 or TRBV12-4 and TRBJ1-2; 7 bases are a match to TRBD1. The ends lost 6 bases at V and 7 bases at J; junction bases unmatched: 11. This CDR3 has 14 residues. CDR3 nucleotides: TGTGCCAGCAGAAATGTGGGACAGTTTCCTGGCTACACCTTC. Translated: CASRNVGQFPGYTF.

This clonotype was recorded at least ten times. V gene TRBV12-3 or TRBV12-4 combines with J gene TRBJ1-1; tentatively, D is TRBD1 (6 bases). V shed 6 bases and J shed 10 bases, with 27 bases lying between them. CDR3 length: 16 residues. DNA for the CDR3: TGTGCCAGCAGCCCTTACGGGGGCATAACCCCCGAAACAGCTTTCTTT. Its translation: CASSPYGGITPETAFF.

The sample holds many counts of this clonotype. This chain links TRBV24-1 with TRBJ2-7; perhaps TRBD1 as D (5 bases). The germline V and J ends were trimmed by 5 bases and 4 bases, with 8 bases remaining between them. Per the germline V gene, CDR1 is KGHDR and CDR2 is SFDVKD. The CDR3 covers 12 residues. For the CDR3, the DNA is TGTGCCACCAGTGGACGGACATACGAGCAGTACTTC. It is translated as CATSGRTYEQYF.